These T cell receptor beta chains were read from a single sample in a study of T cell responses to AZD1222 COVID-19 vaccine. TCRdb's table, derived via immunoSEQ multiplex PCR, lists solely in-frame clones and lacks some. Of some 140,000 clones in the sample, 75% to 90% were seen once. Sequences were derived from peripheral blood, sampled on day 0 of AZD1222 vaccination. The receptor source for this set is an adult in good health. CDR3s include the opening cysteine and the closing phenylalanine or tryptophan. The D gene is left open where the match is weak. For some rows the clone size is stated as once, few or many, or as a class when expanded; others skip it.

V	D	J	size	CDR3	DNA
TRBV5-6	NA	TRBJ2-3	once	CASSLGQLTDTQYF	TGTGCCAGCAGCTTGGGACAGCTCACAGATACGCAGTATTTT
TRBV2	TRBD1	TRBJ1-3	NA	CAIKGVGQGSGNTIYF	TGTGCCATCAAAGGGGTCGGACAGGGCTCTGGAAACACCATATATTTT
TRBV19	TRBD1	TRBJ1-5	NA	CASSPLDREGRPQHF	TGTGCCAGTAGCCCCTTGGACAGGGAGGGTAGGCCCCAGCATTTT
TRBV20-1	NA	TRBJ1-2	NA	CSASLNYGTDYGYTF	TGCAGTGCTAGTCTGAACTACGGGACCGACTATGGCTACACCTTC
TRBV6-6	TRBD2	TRBJ2-3	NA	CASTLSGGFSTDTQYF	TGTGCCAGCACCCTTAGCGGGGGCTTTAGCACAGATACGCAGTATTTT
TRBV19	TRBD1	TRBJ1-3	NA	CASSARDRTSGNTIYF	TGTGCCAGTAGCGCACGGGACAGAACTTCTGGAAACACCATATATTTT
TRBV28	NA	TRBJ1-6	few	CASKGRPNYNSPLHF	TGTGCCAGCAAGGGTAGGCCCAATTATAATTCACCCCTCCACTTT
TRBV3-1/TRBV3-2	NA	TRBJ2-7	NA	CASSQDLVSYEQYF	TGTGCCAGCAGCCAAGATCTAGTTAGCTACGAGCAGTACTTC
TRBV5-1	NA	TRBJ2-7	NA	CASSLVQGRSSYEQYF	TGCGCCAGCAGCTTGGTACAGGGAAGGTCCTCCTACGAGCAGTACTTC
TRBV30	NA	TRBJ1-2	NA	CAWSVLANYGYTF	TGTGCCTGGAGTGTATTGGCTAACTATGGCTACACCTTC
TRBV2	TRBD1	TRBJ1-5	NA	CASSRQGPNQPQHF	TGTGCCAGCAGTAGACAGGGCCCCAATCAGCCCCAGCATTTT
TRBV19	NA	TRBJ1-2	NA	CASSISGQYGYTF	TGTGCCAGTAGTATATCAGGGCAGTATGGCTACACCTTC
TRBV6-1	NA	TRBJ2-7	NA	CASSEGGIYYEQYF	TGTGCCAGCAGTGAAGGGGGGATTTACTACGAGCAGTACTTC
TRBV29-1	NA	TRBJ1-1	once	CSVGGLYTEAFF	TGCAGCGTCGGAGGGCTCTACACTGAAGCTTTCTTT
TRBV9	NA	TRBJ2-4	NA	CASSVRGADELYF	TGTGCCAGCAGCGTACGTGGGGCAGACGAACTGTACTTC
TRBV11-2	NA	TRBJ2-7	NA	CASSLGPQASNEQYF	TGTGCCAGCAGCTTAGGACCCCAGGCAAGCAACGAGCAGTACTTC
TRBV6-6	NA	TRBJ1-3	NA	CASSLSGTPNTIYF	TGTGCCAGTTCCCTATCCGGGACTCCAAACACCATATATTTT
TRBV20-1	NA	TRBJ1-2	NA	CSASPGVYGYTF	TGCAGTGCTAGTCCAGGGGTCTATGGCTACACCTTC
TRBV21-1	NA	TRBJ2-7	NA	CASSKGPVGGGYYEQYF	TGTGCCAGCAGCAAAGGCCCCGTGGGCGGGGGGTACTACGAGCAGTACTTC
TRBV2	NA	TRBJ2-5	once	CASSEPRRVETQYF	TGTGCCAGCAGTGAACCCCGCAGGGTGGAGACCCAGTACTTC
TRBV5-6	TRBD1	TRBJ1-3	once	CASSWAGTGGNTIYF	TGTGCCAGCAGCTGGGCCGGGACAGGGGGAAACACCATATATTTT
TRBV28	TRBD1	TRBJ1-2	NA	CASRTGALIYGYTF	TGTGCCAGCAGGACAGGGGCCCTCATCTATGGCTACACCTTC
TRBV9	NA	TRBJ2-1	NA	CASSVEGNEQFF	TGTGCCAGCAGCGTAGAGGGGAATGAGCAGTTCTTC
TRBV5-1	NA	TRBJ2-5	NA	CASSSGQRVQETQYF	TGCGCCAGCAGCTCCGGACAACGGGTCCAAGAGACCCAGTACTTC
TRBV10-1	NA	TRBJ2-7	NA	CASYIPLAFPYEQYF	TGCGCCAGCTACATACCCCTAGCTTTCCCCTACGAGCAGTACTTC
TRBV7-2	NA	TRBJ1-2	NA	CASSTSFNYGYTF	TGTGCCAGCAGCACAAGTTTTAACTATGGCTACACCTTC
TRBV4-1	NA	TRBJ1-5	NA	CASSQEGRNQPQHF	TGCGCCAGCAGCCAAGAAGGACGAAATCAGCCCCAGCATTTT
TRBV28	TRBD1	TRBJ1-2	NA	CASSSNRGYNYGYTF	TGTGCCAGCAGTTCAAACAGGGGCTACAACTATGGCTACACCTTC
TRBV11-2	NA	TRBJ2-5	few	CASQLAETQYF	TGTGCCAGCCAGTTAGCCGAGACCCAGTACTTC
TRBV9	TRBD1	TRBJ1-1	NA	CASSLRDSNTEAFF	TGTGCCAGCAGCCTCCGGGACAGCAACACTGAAGCTTTCTTT
TRBV12-5	TRBD1	TRBJ1-1	once	CASQGQGRTEAFF	TGTGCTAGTCAAGGACAGGGAAGGACTGAAGCTTTCTTT
TRBV11-2	NA	TRBJ1-3	many	CASSWRASRSGNTIYF	TGTGCCAGCAGCTGGAGGGCTTCTCGCTCTGGAAACACCATATATTTT
TRBV29-1	TRBD1	TRBJ1-1	NA	CSVYQGAVRDTEAFF	TGCAGCGTTTATCAGGGGGCGGTAAGGGACACTGAAGCTTTCTTT
TRBV2	NA	TRBJ2-2	NA	CASSESTSTGELFF	TGTGCCAGCAGTGAATCGACCTCAACCGGGGAGCTGTTTTTT
TRBV5-1	TRBD1	TRBJ1-1	NA	CASSATGTNTEAFF	TGCGCCAGCAGCGCGACAGGGACGAACACTGAAGCTTTCTTT
TRBV7-9	NA	TRBJ1-5	NA	CASSPDPRLNQPQHF	TGTGCCAGCAGCCCCGACCCGAGACTAAATCAGCCCCAGCATTTT
TRBV5-6	NA	TRBJ1-1	NA	CASSLRTEAFF	TGTGCCAGCAGCTTGAGGACTGAAGCTTTCTTT
TRBV9	NA	TRBJ1-1	few	CASSPGGGPLNTEAFF	TGTGCCAGCAGCCCCGGCGGGGGCCCGTTGAACACTGAAGCTTTCTTT
TRBV6-1	TRBD1	TRBJ1-4	NA	CASSEMGQLNEKLFF	TGTGCCAGCAGTGAAATGGGACAGCTAAATGAAAAACTGTTTTTT
TRBV7-6	NA	TRBJ2-1	NA	CASSFARGDEQFF	TGTGCCAGCAGCTTCGCCAGGGGGGATGAGCAGTTCTTC
TRBV29-1	TRBD1	TRBJ2-5	NA	CSGSDRGETQYF	TGCAGCGGGTCTGACAGGGGAGAGACCCAGTACTTC
TRBV9	NA	TRBJ2-3	NA	CASSVGLTDTQYF	TGTGCCAGCAGCGTAGGTCTCACAGATACGCAGTATTTT
TRBV5-4	NA	TRBJ2-2	NA	CASSFKQGTGELFF	TGTGCCAGCAGCTTTAAACAGGGTACCGGGGAGCTGTTTTTT
TRBV5-4	NA	TRBJ2-1	NA	CASSLFLTSYSEQFF	TGTGCCAGCAGCTTGTTTCTGACCAGCTACAGTGAGCAGTTCTTC
TRBV6-5	NA	TRBJ1-1	once	CASLRGNEAFF	TGTGCCAGCTTGAGGGGAAATGAAGCTTTCTTT
TRBV5-6	TRBD2	TRBJ2-7	NA	CASSLGRGGPYEQYF	TGTGCCAGCAGCTTGGGGCGGGGGGGCCCCTACGAGCAGTACTTC
TRBV6-1	NA	TRBJ2-1	NA	CASSEPFREQFF	TGTGCCAGCAGTGAACCCTTCCGGGAGCAGTTCTTC
TRBV28	NA	TRBJ1-5	NA	CASSLQGNHGQPQHF	TGTGCCAGCAGTTTACAGGGGAATCATGGTCAGCCCCAGCATTTT
TRBV6-2/TRBV6-3	NA	TRBJ2-2	NA	CASSWLMQGSQTGELFF	TGTGCCAGCAGTTGGCTCATGCAGGGTTCGCAGACCGGGGAGCTGTTTTTT
TRBV30	NA	TRBJ2-5	NA	CAWTQSLNPSETQYF	TGTGCCTGGACCCAGAGTCTGAACCCCTCGGAGACCCAGTACTTC
TRBV27	NA	TRBJ1-5	NA	CASSLWPGNQPQHF	TGTGCCAGCAGTTTATGGCCCGGCAATCAGCCCCAGCATTTT
TRBV18	NA	TRBJ1-1	NA	CASSPLMGSMNTEAFF	TGTGCCAGCTCACCACTCATGGGCAGCATGAACACTGAAGCTTTCTTT